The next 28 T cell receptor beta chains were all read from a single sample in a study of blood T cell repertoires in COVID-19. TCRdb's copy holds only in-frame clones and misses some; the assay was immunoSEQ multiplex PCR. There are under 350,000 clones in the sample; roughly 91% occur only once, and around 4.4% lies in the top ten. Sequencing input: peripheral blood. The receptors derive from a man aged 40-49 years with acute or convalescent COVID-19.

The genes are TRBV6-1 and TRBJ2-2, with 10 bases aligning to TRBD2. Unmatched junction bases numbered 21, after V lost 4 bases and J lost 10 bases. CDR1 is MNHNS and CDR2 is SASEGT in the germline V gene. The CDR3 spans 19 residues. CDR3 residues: CASSGRLSGGAGSNVELFF. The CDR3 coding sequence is TGTGCCAGCAGTGGTCGACTAAGCGGGGGGGCCGGTAGTAATGTGGAGCTGTTTTTT.

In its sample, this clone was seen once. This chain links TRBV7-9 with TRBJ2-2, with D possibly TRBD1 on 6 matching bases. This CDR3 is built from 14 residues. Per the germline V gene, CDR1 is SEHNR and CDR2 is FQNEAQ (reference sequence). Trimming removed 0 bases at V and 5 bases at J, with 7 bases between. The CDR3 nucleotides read TGTGCCAGCAGCTTAGCGAGGGGGACCGGGGAGCTGTTTTTT. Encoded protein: CASSLARGTGELFF.

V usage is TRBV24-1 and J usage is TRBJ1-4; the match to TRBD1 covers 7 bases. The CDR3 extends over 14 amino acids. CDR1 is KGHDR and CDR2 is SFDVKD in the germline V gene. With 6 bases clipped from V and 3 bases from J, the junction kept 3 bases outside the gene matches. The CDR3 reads CATSLTGANEKLFF. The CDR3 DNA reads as TGTGCCACCAGTCTAACAGGGGCTAATGAAAAACTGTTTTTT.

Here the CDR3 reads CASSGRASGGDTQYF. CDR3 nucleotides: TGTGCCAGCAGCGGCCGGGCTAGCGGGGGGGACACGCAGTATTTT. The genes are TRBV9 and TRBJ2-3; TRBD2 aligns across 12 bases. V shed 3 bases and J 9 bases; nucleotides not matched to a gene: 8. This CDR3 spans 15 amino acids. Germline CDR1 SGDLS, CDR2 YYNGEE.

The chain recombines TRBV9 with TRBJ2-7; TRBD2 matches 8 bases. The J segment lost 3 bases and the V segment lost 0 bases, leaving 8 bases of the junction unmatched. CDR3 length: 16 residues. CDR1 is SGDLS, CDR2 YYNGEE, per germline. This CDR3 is CASSVDSRGVLYEQYF. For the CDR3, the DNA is TGTGCCAGCAGCGTAGACTCGCGGGGGGTTCTCTACGAGCAGTACTTC.

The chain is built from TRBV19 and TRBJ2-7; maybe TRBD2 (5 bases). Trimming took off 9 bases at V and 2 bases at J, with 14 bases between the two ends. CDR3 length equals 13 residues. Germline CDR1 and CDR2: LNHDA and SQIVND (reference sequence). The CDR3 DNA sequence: TGTGCCAGCTCGGCCCTCGGGACCTACGAGCAGTACTTC. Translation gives CASSALGTYEQYF.

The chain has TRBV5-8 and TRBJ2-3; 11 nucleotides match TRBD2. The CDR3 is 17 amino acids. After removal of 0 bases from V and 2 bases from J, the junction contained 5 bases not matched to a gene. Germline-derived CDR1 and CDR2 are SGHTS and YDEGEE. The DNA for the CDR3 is TGTGCCAGCAGCTTGGGGGCTAGCGGGGGGATCACAGATACGCAGTATTTT. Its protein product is CASSLGASGGITDTQYF. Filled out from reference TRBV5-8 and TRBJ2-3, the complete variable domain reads EAGVTQSPTHLIKTRGQQATLRCSPISGHTSVYWYQQALGLGLQFLLWYDEGEERNRGNFPPRFSGRQFPNYSSELNVNALELEDSALYLCASSLGASGGITDTQYFGPGTRLTVL.

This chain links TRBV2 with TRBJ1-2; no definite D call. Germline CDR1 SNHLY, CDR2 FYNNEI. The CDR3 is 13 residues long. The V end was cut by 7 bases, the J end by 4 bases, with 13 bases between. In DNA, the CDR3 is TGTGCCAGCAACTATGAGTTGGCCTATGGCTACACCTTC. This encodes CASNYELAYGYTF.

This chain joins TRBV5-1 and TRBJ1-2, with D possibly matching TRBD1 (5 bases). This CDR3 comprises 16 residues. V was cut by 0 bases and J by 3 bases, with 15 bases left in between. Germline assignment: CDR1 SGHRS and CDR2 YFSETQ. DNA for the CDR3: TGCGCCAGCAGCTTGGGGGGAGGGACCAACGACTATGGCTACACCTTC. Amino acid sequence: CASSLGGGTNDYGYTF.

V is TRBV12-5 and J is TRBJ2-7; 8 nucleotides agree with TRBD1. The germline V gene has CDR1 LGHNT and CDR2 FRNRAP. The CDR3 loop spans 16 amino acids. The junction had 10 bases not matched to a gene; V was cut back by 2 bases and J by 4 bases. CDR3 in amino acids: CASGLSTGTGTYEQYF. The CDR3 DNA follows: TGTGCTAGTGGTTTGTCAACCGGGACAGGCACATACGAGCAGTACTTC.

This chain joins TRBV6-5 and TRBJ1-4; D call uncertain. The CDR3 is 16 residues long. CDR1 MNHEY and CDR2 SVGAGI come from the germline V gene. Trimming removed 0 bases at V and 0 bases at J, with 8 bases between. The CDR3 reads CASSYSHIATNEKLFF. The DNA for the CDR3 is TGTGCCAGCAGTTACTCGCACATTGCAACTAATGAAAAACTGTTTTTT.

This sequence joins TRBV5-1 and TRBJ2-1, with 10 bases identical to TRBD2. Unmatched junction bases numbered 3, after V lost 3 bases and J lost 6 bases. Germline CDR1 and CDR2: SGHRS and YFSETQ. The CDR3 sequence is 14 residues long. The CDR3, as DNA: TGCGCCAGCAGCTCGGGACTAGCGTTCAATGAGCAGTTCTTC. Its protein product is CASSSGLAFNEQFF.

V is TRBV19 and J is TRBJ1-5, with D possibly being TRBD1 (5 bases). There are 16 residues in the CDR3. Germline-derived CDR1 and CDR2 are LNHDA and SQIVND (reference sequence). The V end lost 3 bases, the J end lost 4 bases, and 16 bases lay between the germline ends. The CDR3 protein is CASSIYGRGPNQPQHF. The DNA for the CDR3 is TGTGCCAGTAGTATTTACGGTAGGGGTCCTAATCAGCCCCAGCATTTT.

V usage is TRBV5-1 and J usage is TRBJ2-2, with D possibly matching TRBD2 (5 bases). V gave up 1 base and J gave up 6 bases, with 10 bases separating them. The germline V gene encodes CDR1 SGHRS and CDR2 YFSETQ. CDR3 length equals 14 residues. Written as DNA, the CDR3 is TGCGCCAGCAGCTTGCGGGGAGCGTCCGGGGAGCTGTTTTTT. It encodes CASSLRGASGELFF.

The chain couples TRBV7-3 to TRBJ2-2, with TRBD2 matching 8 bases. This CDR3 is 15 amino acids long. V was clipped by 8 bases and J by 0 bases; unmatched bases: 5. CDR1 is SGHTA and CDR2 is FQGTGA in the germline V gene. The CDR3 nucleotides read TGTGCCAGCTCCCCGGGAGGGGCGAACACCGGGGAGCTGTTTTTT. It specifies CASSPGGANTGELFF.

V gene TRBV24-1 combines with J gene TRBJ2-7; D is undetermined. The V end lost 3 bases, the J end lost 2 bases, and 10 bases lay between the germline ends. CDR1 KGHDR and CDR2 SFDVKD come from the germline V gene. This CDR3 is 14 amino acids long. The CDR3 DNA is TGTGCCACCAGTGATCCTTCCAGAACCTACGAGCAGTACTTC. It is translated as CATSDPSRTYEQYF.

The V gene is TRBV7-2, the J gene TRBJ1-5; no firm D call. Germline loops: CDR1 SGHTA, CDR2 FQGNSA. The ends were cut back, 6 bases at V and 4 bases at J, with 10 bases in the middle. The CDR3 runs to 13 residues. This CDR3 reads CASSWRVNQPQHF. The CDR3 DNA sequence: TGTGCCAGCAGTTGGCGGGTTAATCAGCCCCAGCATTTT.

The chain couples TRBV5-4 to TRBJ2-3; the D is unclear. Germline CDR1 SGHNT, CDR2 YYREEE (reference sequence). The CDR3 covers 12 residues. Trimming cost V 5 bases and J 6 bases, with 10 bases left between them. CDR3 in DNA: TGTGCCAGCAGTTTTACTCCGGATACGCAGTATTTT. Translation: CASSFTPDTQYF.

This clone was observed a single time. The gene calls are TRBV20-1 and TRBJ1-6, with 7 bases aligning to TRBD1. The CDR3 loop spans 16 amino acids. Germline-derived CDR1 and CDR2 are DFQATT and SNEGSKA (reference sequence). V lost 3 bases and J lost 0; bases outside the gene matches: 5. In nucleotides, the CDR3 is TGCAGTGCTAGTGAGGGGGCGAGCTCCTATAATTCACCCCTCCACTTT. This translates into CSASEGASSYNSPLHF.

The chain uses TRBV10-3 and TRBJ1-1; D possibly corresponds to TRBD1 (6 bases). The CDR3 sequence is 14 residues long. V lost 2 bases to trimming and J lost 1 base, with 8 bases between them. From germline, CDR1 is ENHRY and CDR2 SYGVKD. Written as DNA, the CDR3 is TGTGCCATCAGTGAGAGGGACACGAACACTGAAGCTTTCTTT. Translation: CAISERDTNTEAFF.

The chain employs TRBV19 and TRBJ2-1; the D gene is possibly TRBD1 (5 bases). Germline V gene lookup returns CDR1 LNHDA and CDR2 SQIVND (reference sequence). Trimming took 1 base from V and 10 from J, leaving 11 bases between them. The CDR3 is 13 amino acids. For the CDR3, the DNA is TGTGCCAGTAGTATAGTTCAGGGTGGCGAGCAGTTCTTC. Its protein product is CASSIVQGGEQFF.

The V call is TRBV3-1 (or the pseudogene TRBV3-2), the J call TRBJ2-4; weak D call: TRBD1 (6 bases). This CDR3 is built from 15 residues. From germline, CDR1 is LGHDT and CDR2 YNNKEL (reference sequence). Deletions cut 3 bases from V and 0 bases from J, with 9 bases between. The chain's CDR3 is CASSQPQGAKNIQYF. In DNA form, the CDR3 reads TGTGCCAGCAGCCAGCCACAGGGAGCCAAAAACATTCAGTACTTC.

The CDR3 loop reads CATSQGIYEQYF. In DNA, the CDR3 is TGTGCCACCAGCCAGGGGATTTACGAGCAGTACTTC. The V and J genes are TRBV19 and TRBJ2-7, with D possibly being TRBD1 (6 bases). The CDR3 runs to 12 residues. The V gene's germline CDR1 is LNHDA and CDR2 SQIVND (reference sequence). Trimming stripped 10 bases from V and 4 bases from J, with 14 bases between.

This CDR3 is CATSERSNQPQHF. CDR3 sequence (DNA): TGTGCCACCAGTGAGAGGAGCAATCAGCCCCAGCATTTT. J is TRBJ1-5 and V is TRBV24-1; D remains ambiguous. CDR1 is KGHDR and CDR2 is SFDVKD in the germline V gene. CDR3 length: 13 amino acids. The ends were cut back, 4 bases at V and 1 base at J, with 4 bases in the middle.

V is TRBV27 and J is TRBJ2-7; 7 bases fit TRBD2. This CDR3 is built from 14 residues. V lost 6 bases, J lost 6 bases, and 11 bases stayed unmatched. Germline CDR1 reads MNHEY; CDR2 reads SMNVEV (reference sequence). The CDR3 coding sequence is TGTGCCAGCAGCCTGGTGGGGGGGTTCTCCGAGCAGTACTTC. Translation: CASSLVGGFSEQYF.

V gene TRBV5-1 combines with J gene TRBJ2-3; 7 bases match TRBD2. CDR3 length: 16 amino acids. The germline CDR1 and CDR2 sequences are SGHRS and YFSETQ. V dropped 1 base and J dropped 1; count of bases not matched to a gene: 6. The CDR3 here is CASSLFRGGGTDTQYF. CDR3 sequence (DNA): TGCGCCAGCAGCTTGTTTCGCGGGGGAGGCACAGATACGCAGTATTTT.

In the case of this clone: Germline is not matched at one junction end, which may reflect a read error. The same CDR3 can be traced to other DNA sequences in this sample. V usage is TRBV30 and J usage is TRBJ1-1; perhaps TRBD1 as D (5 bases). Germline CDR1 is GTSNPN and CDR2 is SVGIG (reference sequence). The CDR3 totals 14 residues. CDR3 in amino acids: CAWGDGGMDTEAFF. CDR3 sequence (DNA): TGTGCCTGGGGGGACGGGGGGATGGACACCGAAGCTTTCTTT.

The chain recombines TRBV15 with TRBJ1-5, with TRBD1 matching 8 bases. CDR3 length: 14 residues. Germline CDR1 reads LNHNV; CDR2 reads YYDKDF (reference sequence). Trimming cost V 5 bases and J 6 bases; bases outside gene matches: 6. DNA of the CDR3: TGTGCCACCAGCGGACAGGGACGGGGTCAGCCCCAGCATTTT. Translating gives CATSGQGRGQPQHF.